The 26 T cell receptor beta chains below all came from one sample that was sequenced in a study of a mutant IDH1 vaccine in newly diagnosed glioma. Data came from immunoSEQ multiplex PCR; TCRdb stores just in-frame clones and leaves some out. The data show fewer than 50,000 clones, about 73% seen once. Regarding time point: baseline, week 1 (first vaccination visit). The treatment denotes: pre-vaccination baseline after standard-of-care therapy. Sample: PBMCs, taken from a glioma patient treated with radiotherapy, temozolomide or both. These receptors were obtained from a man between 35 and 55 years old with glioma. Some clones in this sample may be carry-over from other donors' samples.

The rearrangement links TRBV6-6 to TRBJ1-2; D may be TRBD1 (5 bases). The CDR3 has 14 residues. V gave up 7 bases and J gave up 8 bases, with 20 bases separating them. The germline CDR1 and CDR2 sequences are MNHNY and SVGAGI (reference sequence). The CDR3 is CASTLSGQGAGYTF. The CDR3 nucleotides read TGTGCCAGCACCCTCAGTGGGCAGGGCGCAGGCTACACCTTC.

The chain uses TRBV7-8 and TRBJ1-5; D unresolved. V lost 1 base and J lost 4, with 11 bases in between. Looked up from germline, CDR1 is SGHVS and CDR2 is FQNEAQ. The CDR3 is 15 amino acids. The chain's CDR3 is CASSLEMAVNQPQHF. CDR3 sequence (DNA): TGTGCCAGCAGCTTAGAAATGGCAGTTAATCAGCCCCAGCATTTT.

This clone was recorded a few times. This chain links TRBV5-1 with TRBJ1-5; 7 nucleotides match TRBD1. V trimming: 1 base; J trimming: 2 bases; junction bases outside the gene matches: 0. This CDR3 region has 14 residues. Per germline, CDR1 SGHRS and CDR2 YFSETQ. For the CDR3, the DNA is TGCGCCAGCAGCTTGACAGGGGGCAATCAGCCCCAGCATTTT. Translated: CASSLTGGNQPQHF.

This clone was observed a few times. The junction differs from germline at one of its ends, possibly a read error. CDR3 amino acids: CSAGGGDF. The CDR3 nucleotides read TGCAGTGCTGGGGGTGGGGATTTT. This rearrangement joins TRBV20-1 to TRBJ1-1, with D possibly TRBD1 on 5 matching bases. The CDR3 totals 8 residues. Germline CDR1 is DFQATT and CDR2 is SNEGSKA (reference sequence).

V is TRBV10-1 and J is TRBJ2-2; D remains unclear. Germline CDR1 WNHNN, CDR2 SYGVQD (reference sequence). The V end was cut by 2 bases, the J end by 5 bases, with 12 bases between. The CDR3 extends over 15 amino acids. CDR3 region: CASSEETLGTGELFF. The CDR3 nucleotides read TGCGCCAGCAGTGAGGAGACCTTGGGGACCGGGGAGCTGTTTTTT.

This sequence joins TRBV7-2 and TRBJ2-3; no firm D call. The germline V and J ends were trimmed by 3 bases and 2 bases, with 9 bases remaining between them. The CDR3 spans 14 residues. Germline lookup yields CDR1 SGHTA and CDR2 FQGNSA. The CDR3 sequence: CASSLGLSTDTQYF. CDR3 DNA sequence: TGTGCCAGCAGCTTGGGCCTTTCCACAGATACGCAGTATTTT.

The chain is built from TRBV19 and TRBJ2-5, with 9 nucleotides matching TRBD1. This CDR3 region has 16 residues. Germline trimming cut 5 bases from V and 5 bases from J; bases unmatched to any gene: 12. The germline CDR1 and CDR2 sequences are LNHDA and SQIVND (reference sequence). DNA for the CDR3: TGTGCCAGTAGTCCGGAGGGACAGGGCGGTGTGGAGACCCAGTACTTC. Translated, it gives CASSPEGQGGVETQYF.

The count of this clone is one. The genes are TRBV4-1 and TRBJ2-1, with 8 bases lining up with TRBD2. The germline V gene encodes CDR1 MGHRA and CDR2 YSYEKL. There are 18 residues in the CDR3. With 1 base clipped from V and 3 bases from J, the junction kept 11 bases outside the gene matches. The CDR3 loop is CASSQGNSGVKRYNEQFF. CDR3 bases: TGCGCCAGCAGCCAAGGGAATAGCGGGGTCAAACGCTACAATGAGCAGTTCTTC.

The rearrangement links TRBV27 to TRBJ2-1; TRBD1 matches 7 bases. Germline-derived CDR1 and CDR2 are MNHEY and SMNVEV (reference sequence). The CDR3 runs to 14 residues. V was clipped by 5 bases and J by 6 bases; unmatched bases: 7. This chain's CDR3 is CASSTVRDSNEQFF. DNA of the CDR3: TGTGCCAGCAGTACGGTCAGGGACAGCAATGAGCAGTTCTTC.

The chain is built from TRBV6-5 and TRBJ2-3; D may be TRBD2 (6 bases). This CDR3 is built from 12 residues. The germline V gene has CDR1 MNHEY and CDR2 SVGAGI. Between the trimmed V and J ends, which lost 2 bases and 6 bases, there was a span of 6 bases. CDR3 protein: CASSYAGDTQYF. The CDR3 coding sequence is TGTGCCAGCAGTTACGCGGGGGATACGCAGTATTTT.

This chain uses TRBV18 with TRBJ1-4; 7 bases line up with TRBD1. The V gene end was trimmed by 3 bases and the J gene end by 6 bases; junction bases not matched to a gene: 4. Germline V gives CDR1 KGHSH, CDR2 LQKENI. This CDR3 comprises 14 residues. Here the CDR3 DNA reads TGTGCCAGCTCACCCGACAGGGCGGATGAAAAACTGTTTTTT. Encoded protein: CASSPDRADEKLFF.

CDR3 sequence (DNA): TGTGCCAGTAGTATAAGGGGGACCGGCACTGAAGCTTTCTTT. This codes for CASSIRGTGTEAFF. The V gene is TRBV19, the J gene TRBJ1-1, with D possibly TRBD1 on 6 matching bases. Trimming removed 2 bases from V and 4 bases from J, with 11 bases in between. Germline loops: CDR1 LNHDA, CDR2 SQIVND (reference sequence). The CDR3 runs 14 residues.

In nucleotides, the CDR3 is TGTGCCGCTACCGGGGGAGGGGACGGCAATCAGCCCCAGCATTTT. Translated: CAATGGGDGNQPQHF. J is TRBJ1-5 and V is TRBV28; a weak D match, TRBD1 (5 bases). Germline CDR1 reads MDHEN; CDR2 reads SYDVKM. The CDR3 is 15 residues long. Trimming removed 11 bases at V and 2 bases at J, with 19 bases between.

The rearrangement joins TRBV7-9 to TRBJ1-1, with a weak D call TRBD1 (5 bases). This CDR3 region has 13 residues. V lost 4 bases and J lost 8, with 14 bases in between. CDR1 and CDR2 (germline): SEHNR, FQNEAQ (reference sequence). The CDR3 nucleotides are TGTGCCAGCAGCTCCGGATCCGGGGCCGAAGCTTTCTTT. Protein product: CASSSGSGAEAFF.

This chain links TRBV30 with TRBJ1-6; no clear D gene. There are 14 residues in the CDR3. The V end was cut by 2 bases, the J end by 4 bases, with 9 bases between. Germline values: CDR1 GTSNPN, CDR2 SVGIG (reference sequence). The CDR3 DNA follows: TGTGCCTGGAGTTTAGTCCGATATAATTCACCCCTCCACTTT. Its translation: CAWSLVRYNSPLHF.

The CDR3: CASSRWTHTQYF. The CDR3 coding sequence is TGTGCCAGCAGTCGATGGACGCATACGCAGTATTTT. The chain uses TRBV11-2 and TRBJ2-3, with D unclear. The V gene's germline CDR1 is SGHAT and CDR2 FQNNGV. This CDR3 has 12 residues. Deletions cut 6 bases from V and 7 bases from J, with 11 bases between.

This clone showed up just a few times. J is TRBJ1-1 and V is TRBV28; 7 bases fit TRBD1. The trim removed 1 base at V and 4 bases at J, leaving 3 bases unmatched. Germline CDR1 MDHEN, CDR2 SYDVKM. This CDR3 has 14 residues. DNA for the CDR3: TGTGCCAGCAGTTTATTGAGGGGGCTCACTGAAGCTTTCTTT. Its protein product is CASSLLRGLTEAFF.

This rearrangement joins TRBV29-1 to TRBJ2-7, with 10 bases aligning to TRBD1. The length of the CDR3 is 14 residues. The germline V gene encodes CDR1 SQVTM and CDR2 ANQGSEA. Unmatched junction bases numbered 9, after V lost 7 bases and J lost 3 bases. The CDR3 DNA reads TGCAGCGCCAGGACAGGGGGGTCCCACTACGAGCAGTACTTC. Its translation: CSARTGGSHYEQYF.

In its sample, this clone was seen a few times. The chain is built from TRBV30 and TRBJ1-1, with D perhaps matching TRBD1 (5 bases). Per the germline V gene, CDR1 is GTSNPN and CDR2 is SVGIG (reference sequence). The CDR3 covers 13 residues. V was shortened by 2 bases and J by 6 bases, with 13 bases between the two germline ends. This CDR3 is CAWSRGVAAEAFF. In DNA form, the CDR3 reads TGTGCCTGGAGTCGGGGGGTTGCAGCTGAAGCTTTCTTT.

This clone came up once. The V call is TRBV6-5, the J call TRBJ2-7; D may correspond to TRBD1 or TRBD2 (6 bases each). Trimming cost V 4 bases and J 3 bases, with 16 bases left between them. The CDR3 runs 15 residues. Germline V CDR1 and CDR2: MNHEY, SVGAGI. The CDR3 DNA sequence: TGTGCCAGCAGTTGGGGGCGGGTCGGGGGCTACGAGCAGTACTTC. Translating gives CASSWGRVGGYEQYF.

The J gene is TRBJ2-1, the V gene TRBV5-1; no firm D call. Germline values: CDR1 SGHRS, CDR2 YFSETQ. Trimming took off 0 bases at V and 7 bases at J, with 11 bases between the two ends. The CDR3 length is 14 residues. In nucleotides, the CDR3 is TGCGCCAGCAGCTTGGGCTCCTTGGGGAATGAGCAGTTCTTC. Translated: CASSLGSLGNEQFF. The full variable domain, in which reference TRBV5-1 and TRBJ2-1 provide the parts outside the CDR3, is KAGVTQTPRYLIKTRGQQVTLSCSPISGHRSVSWYQQTPGQGLQFLFEYFSETQRNKGNFPGRFSGRQFSNSRSEMNVSTLELGDSALYLCASSLGSLGNEQFFGPGTRLTVL.

Here the CDR3 DNA reads TGTGCCAGTAGTAAACAGGAAAACTATGGCTACACCTTC. Translation gives CASSKQENYGYTF. The genes are TRBV19 and TRBJ1-2, with D maybe TRBD1 (5 bases). The germline V gene encodes CDR1 LNHDA and CDR2 SQIVND (reference sequence). The CDR3 covers 13 residues. V lost 4 bases, J lost 2 bases, and 8 bases lay in between.

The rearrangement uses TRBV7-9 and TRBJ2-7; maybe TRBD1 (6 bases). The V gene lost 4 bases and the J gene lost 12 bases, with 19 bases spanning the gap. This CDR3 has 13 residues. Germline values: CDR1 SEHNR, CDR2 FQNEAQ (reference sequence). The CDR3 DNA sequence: TGTGCCAGCAGCTCCTACGAAGGGACACGCCGGTACTTC. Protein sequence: CASSSYEGTRRYF.

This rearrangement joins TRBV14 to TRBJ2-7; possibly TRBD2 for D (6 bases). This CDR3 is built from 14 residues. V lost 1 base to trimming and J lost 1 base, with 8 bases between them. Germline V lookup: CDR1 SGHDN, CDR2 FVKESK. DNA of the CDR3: TGTGCCAGCAGCCAAGTTAGCGGTTCCTACGAGCAGTACTTC. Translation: CASSQVSGSYEQYF.

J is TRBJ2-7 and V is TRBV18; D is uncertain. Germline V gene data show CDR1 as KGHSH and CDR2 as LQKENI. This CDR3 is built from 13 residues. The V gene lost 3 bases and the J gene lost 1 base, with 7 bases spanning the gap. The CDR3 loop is CASSPRLSYEQYF. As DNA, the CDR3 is TGTGCCAGCTCACCGAGACTTTCCTACGAGCAGTACTTC.

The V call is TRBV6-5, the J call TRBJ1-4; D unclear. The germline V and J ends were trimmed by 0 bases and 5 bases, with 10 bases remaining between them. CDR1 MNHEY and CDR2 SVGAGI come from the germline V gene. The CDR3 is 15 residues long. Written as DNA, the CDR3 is TGTGCCAGCAGTTACTCGGGTGGCAGGAATGAAAAACTGTTTTTT. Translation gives CASSYSGGRNEKLFF.